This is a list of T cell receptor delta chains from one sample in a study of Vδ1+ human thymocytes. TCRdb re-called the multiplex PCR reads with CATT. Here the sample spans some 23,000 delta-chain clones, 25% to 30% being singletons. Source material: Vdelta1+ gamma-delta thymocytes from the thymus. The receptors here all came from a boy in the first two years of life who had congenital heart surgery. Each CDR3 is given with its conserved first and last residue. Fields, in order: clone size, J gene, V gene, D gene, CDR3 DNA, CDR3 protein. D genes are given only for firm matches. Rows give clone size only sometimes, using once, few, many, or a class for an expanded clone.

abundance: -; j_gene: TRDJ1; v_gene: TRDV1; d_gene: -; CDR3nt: TGTGCTCTTGGGGAACTCGTTACCTGCCAGATACCGTCCGATAAACTCATCTTT; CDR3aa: CALGELVTCQIPSDKLIF
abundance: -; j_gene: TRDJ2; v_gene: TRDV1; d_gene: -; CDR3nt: TGTGCTCTTGGGGAAGTCCTTTCCGGGCCTTCCCTGACAGCACAACTCTTCTTT; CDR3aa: CALGEVLSGPSLTAQLFF
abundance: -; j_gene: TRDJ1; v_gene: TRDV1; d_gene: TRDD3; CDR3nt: TGTGCTCTTTGCGTATACTGGAACTGGGGACTCACGTACACCGATAAACTCATCTTT; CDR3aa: CALCVYWNWGLTYTDKLIF
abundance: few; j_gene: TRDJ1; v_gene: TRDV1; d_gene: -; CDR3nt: TGTGCTCTTGGGACAAAGGGGGGACCCCCGTACACCGATAAACTCATCTTT; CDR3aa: CALGTKGGPPYTDKLIF
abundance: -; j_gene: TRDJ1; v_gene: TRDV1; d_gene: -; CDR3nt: TGTGCTCTTGGTTCTTACGGGGCGCAACTGGGTCCGGGTCGGGACCACACCGATAAACTCATCTTT; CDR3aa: CALGSYGAQLGPGRDHTDKLIF
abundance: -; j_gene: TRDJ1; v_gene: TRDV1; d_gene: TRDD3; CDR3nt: TGTGCTCTTGGGGAACGGGGGATCACCACCGATAAACTCATCTTT; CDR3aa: CALGERGITTDKLIF
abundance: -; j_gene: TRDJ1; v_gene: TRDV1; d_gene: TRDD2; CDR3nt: TGTGCTCTTGGGGAACTTGTATCCCTTACCCCTTCCTCCGATAAACTCATCTTT; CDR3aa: CALGELVSLTPSSDKLIF
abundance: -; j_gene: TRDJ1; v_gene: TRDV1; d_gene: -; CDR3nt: TGTGCTCTTGGGGGTCCGTACTGGAAGTCCGATAAACTCATCTTT; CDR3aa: CALGGPYWKSDKLIF
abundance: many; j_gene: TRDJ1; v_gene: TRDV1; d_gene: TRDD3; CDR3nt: TGTGCTCTTGGGGACATCATCGGGATACGATCGTACACCGATAAACTCATCTTT; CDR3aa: CALGDIIGIRSYTDKLIF
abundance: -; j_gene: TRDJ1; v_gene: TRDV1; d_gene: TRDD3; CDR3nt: TGTGCTCTTGGGGAATACTCTAAACGAATGGGTCTGGGGGATACGGTCACCGATAAACTCATCTTT; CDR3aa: CALGEYSKRMGLGDTVTDKLIF
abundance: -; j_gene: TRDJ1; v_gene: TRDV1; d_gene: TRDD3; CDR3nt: TGTGCTCTTGGGGAACTCGATCCCTGGGGGACCCCTTACACCGATAAACTCATCTTT; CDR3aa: CALGELDPWGTPYTDKLIF
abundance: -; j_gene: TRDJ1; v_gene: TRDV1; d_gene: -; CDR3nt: TGTGCTCTTGGGACCCCTTTCCGCCCTACACGCTCATACGGTGACACCGATAAACTCATCTTT; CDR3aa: CALGTPFRPTRSYGDTDKLIF
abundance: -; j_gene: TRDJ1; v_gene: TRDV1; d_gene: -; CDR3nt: TGTGCTCTCGGGCCGCAGGAGGGGATCGATAAACTCATCTTT; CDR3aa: CALGPQEGIDKLIF
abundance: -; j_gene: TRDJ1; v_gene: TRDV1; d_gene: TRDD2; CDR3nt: TGTGCTCTTGGGGAACCCCCCGCCTACGGGCCGACCTTCCTACGGGAGACTATCGTAAAACCCGATAAACTCATCTTT; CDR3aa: CALGEPPAYGPTFLRETIVKPDKLIF
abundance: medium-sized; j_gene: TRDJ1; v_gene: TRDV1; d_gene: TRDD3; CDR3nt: TGTGCTCTTGGGGAAATCTCTGCCTTACTGGGGGCCCCGTACACCGATAAACTCATCTTT; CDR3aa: CALGEISALLGAPYTDKLIF
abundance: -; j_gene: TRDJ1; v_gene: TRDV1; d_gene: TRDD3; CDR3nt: TGTGCTCTTGGGGAACTCGTGGCCACGCACTGGGGGCTCTCGTACACCGATAAACTCATCTTT; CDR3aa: CALGELVATHWGLSYTDKLIF
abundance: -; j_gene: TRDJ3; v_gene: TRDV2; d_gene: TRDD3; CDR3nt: TGTGCTACTGTGGGGGACCCCTCGAGCTCATGGGACACCCGACAGATGTTTTTC; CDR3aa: CATVGDPSSSWDTRQMFF
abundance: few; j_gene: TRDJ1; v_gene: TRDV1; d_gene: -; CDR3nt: TGTGCTCTTGGGGAACTTGGAATGGGGAATCTTTACACCGATAAACTCATCTTT; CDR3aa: CALGELGMGNLYTDKLIF
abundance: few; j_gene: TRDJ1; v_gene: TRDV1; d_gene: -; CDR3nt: TGTGCTCTTGGGGAAGACCTGCGCGGGGGACCGTACACCGATAAACTCATCTTT; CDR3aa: CALGEDLRGGPYTDKLIF
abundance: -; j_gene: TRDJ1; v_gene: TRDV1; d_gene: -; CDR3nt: TGTGCTCTTGGGGAAGAACCGGTCCGGGGTGAGGGGGAAACCGATAAACTCATCTTT; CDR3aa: CALGEEPVRGEGETDKLIF
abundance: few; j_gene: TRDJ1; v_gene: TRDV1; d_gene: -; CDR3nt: TGTGCTCTTGGGGAACGGACCCATGGATCCGATAAACTCATCTTT; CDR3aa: CALGERTHGSDKLIF
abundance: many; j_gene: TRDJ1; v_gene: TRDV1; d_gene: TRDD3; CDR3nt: TGTGCTCTTGGGGACCGTTACAACCTTTACGAACTGGGGGATACGCCACATTACACCGATAAACTCATCTTT; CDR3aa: CALGDRYNLYELGDTPHYTDKLIF
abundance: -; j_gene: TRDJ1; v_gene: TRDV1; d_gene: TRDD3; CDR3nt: TGTGCTCTTGGGGTCGCTTCCCGTACTGGGGGATACGCCGATAAACTCATCTTT; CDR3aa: CALGVASRTGGYADKLIF